This passage covers 20 T cell receptor beta chains from one sample sequenced in a study of blood T cell repertoires in COVID-19. The assay was immunoSEQ multiplex PCR, and TCRdb's table has in-frame clones only and misses some. The table has under 250,000 clones, approximately 80% seen once. Specimen: PBMCs or T cells enriched from blood (not recorded which). Source of these receptors: a man between 60 and 75 years old who had recovered from COVID-19.

The rearrangement uses TRBV14 and TRBJ2-5; the D gene is possibly TRBD2 (6 bases). The CDR3 totals 16 residues. The germline V gene encodes CDR1 SGHDN and CDR2 FVKESK. Trimming pared 1 base from V and 2 bases from J, leaving 14 bases between. This CDR3 reads CASSQVGPGRQETQYF. CDR3 coding DNA: TGTGCCAGCAGCCAAGTTGGGCCAGGGAGGCAAGAGACCCAGTACTTC.

The chain combines TRBV7-6 with TRBJ1-4; D unresolved. The CDR3 length is 16 residues. V lost 2 bases to trimming and J lost 2 bases, with 12 bases between them. Germline V gene sequence: CDR1 SGHVS, CDR2 FNYEAQ. The CDR3 DNA sequence: TGTGCCAGCAGCTTACGCTCGGGTGGGACTAATGAAAAACTGTTTTTT. Its protein product is CASSLRSGGTNEKLFF.

This clone occurred once. CDR3 residues: CASSSQGQYEQYF. Here the CDR3 DNA reads TGTGCCAGCAGTTCCCAGGGTCAGTACGAGCAGTACTTC. The V gene is TRBV27, the J gene TRBJ2-7, with a possible D match to TRBD1 (5 bases). Per germline, CDR1 MNHEY and CDR2 SMNVEV (reference sequence). The CDR3 runs to 13 residues. V lost 4 bases to trimming and J lost 4 bases, with 11 bases between them.

This chain uses TRBV5-1 with TRBJ1-5, with D perhaps matching TRBD1 (6 bases). Germline assignment: CDR1 SGHRS and CDR2 YFSETQ. V was pared by 3 bases and J by 1 base, with 11 bases between. The CDR3 runs 15 residues. The chain's CDR3 is CASSSGDGSNQPQHF. The CDR3 region has the DNA TGCGCCAGCAGCTCAGGGGACGGGAGCAATCAGCCCCAGCATTTT. Together with reference TRBV5-1 and TRBJ1-5, the CDR3 gives the full variable domain: KAGVTQTPRYLIKTRGQQVTLSCSPISGHRSVSWYQQTPGQGLQFLFEYFSETQRNKGNFPGRFSGRQFSNSRSEMNVSTLELGDSALYLCASSSGDGSNQPQHFGDGTRLSIL.

The chain couples TRBV6-1 to TRBJ1-5, with TRBD1 identical over 7 bases. CDR3 length: 15 amino acids. With V trimmed by 1 base and J by 4 bases, 4 bases remained unmatched. The V gene's germline CDR1 is MNHNS and CDR2 SASEGT. The CDR3: CASSEVGTDNQPQHF. The CDR3, as DNA: TGTGCCAGCAGTGAAGTTGGGACAGATAATCAGCCCCAGCATTTT.

Comments on this clone: This sample includes further DNA sequences coding for the same CDR3. CDR3 in DNA: TGTGCCAGTAGTATCGGACAGAGCTCCTACAATGAGCAGTTCTTC. Translation: CASSIGQSSYNEQFF. The gene calls are TRBV19 and TRBJ2-1; perhaps TRBD1 as D (6 bases). The CDR3 totals 15 residues. CDR1 and CDR2 (germline): LNHDA, SQIVND (reference sequence). V lost 3 bases, J lost 0 bases, and 9 bases lay in between. Looking up the rest from reference TRBV19 and TRBJ2-1 gives the full variable domain: DGGITQSPKYLFRKEGQNVTLSCEQNLNHDAMYWYRQDPGQGLRLIYYSQIVNDFQKGDIAEGYSVSREKKESFPLTVTSAQKNPTAFYLCASSIGQSSYNEQFFGPGTRLTVL.

V and J are TRBV7-2 and TRBJ1-6, with a possible D match to TRBD1 (5 bases). This CDR3 region has 16 residues. Germline V gene sequence: CDR1 SGHTA, CDR2 FQGNSA. V gave up 1 base and J gave up 4 bases, with 11 bases separating them. The CDR3 coding sequence is TGTGCCAGCAGCTTAGAAACAGGAGTATATAATTCACCCCTCCACTTT. It is translated as CASSLETGVYNSPLHF.

This sequence joins TRBV19 and TRBJ1-2; 12 positions agree with TRBD1. Germline V lookup: CDR1 LNHDA, CDR2 SQIVND (reference sequence). CDR3 size: 16 residues. V shed 7 bases, J shed 2 bases, and the junction held 8 bases outside the gene matches. CDR3 residues: CASNPGQGALNYGYTF. The CDR3 coding sequence is TGTGCCAGTAATCCGGGACAGGGGGCGTTAAACTATGGCTACACCTTC.

The V call is TRBV15, the J call TRBJ2-1; D unclear. Germline V gene lookup returns CDR1 LNHNV and CDR2 YYDKDF (reference sequence). V lost 5 bases and J lost 4, with 6 bases in between. This CDR3 has 12 residues. The CDR3 bases are TGTGCCACCAGCGTCAGTTACAATGAGCAGTTCTTC. This encodes CATSVSYNEQFF. Using reference TRBV15 and TRBJ2-1 for the parts outside the CDR3, the full variable domain is DAMVIQNPRYQVTQFGKPVTLSCSQTLNHNVMYWYQQKSSQAPKLLFHYYDKDFNNEADTPDNFQSRRPNTSFCFLDIRSPGLGDTAMYLCATSVSYNEQFFGPGTRLTVL.

The sample holds a few counts of this clone. The rearrangement links TRBV18 to TRBJ1-2; TRBD1 matches 7 bases. In germline, CDR1 is KGHSH, CDR2 LQKENI. This CDR3 region has 15 residues. J gave up 0 bases and V 3 bases, and 4 bases lay outside the gene matches. The CDR3 protein is CASSPPGQTNYGYTF. In DNA, the CDR3 is TGTGCCAGCTCACCTCCGGGACAGACTAACTATGGCTACACCTTC.

The chain employs TRBV2 and TRBJ2-1; TRBD1 agrees at 7 bases. The CDR3 length is 13 residues. CDR1 and CDR2 (germline): SNHLY, FYNNEI. V shed 8 bases and J 5 bases; nucleotides not matched to a gene: 6. CDR3 coding DNA: TGTGCCAGCCGACCGGGACAGCACAATGAGCAGTTCTTC. Amino acid sequence: CASRPGQHNEQFF.

The gene calls are TRBV18 and TRBJ1-1; D ambiguous. Germline CDR1 reads KGHSH; CDR2 reads LQKENI. The CDR3 has 13 amino acids. Trimming took 2 bases from V and 7 from J, leaving 11 bases between them. Here the CDR3 reads CASSPGLGVEAFF. In DNA form, the CDR3 reads TGTGCCAGCTCACCAGGGCTCGGGGTTGAAGCTTTCTTT.

The gene calls are TRBV2 and TRBJ1-6; D is uncertain. Trimming stripped 2 bases from V and 8 bases from J, with 7 bases between. Germline-derived CDR1 and CDR2 are SNHLY and FYNNEI. The CDR3 is 13 amino acids. CDR3 sequence reads: CASSETDDSPLHF. The CDR3 region has the DNA TGTGCCAGCAGTGAAACAGACGATTCACCCCTCCACTTT.

V and J are TRBV9 and TRBJ2-3, with a possible D match to TRBD1 (5 bases). V dropped 4 bases and J dropped 3 bases, with 18 bases sitting between them. Germline V gives CDR1 SGDLS, CDR2 YYNGEE. The CDR3 contains 16 residues. CDR3 sequence: CASSPRWGPDTDTQYF. DNA of the CDR3: TGTGCCAGCAGCCCCCGGTGGGGCCCCGATACAGATACGCAGTATTTT.

V gene TRBV3-1 (or the pseudogene TRBV3-2) combines with J gene TRBJ1-2, with TRBD1 matching 7 bases. The CDR3 length is 15 residues. V trimming: 1 base; J trimming: 0 bases; junction bases outside the gene matches: 2. Germline CDR1 LGHDT, CDR2 YNNKEL (reference sequence). CDR3 sequence reads: CASSQGGQPNYGYTF. CDR3 nucleotides: TGTGCCAGCAGCCAAGGGGGACAGCCTAACTATGGCTACACCTTC.

The CDR3: CASKQTSSYEQYF. In DNA form, the CDR3 reads TGTGCCAGCAAGCAGACTAGCTCCTACGAGCAGTACTTC. The chain links TRBV6-5 to TRBJ2-7; a possible D gene is TRBD2 (6 bases). This CDR3 spans 13 amino acids. V lost 7 bases, J lost 0 bases, and 10 bases lay in between. Germline V gene lookup returns CDR1 MNHEY and CDR2 SVGAGI.

The rearrangement uses TRBV15 and TRBJ2-3; D may be TRBD1 (6 bases). CDR3 length equals 14 residues. Germline V gene lookup returns CDR1 LNHNV and CDR2 YYDKDF (reference sequence). The V gene lost 7 bases and the J gene lost 0 bases, with 11 bases spanning the gap. The DNA of the CDR3 is TGTGCCACCAAGGACAGTTCTAGCACAGATACGCAGTATTTT. Protein: CATKDSSSTDTQYF.

This sequence joins TRBV7-8 and TRBJ2-2; 9 nucleotides align to TRBD1. V lost 5 bases and J lost 6; bases outside the gene matches: 10. Germline V CDR1 and CDR2: SGHVS, FQNEAQ. The CDR3 has 16 residues. CDR3 loop: CASSRTGGGLPGELFF. The CDR3 DNA sequence: TGTGCCAGCAGCCGAACAGGGGGCGGACTCCCCGGGGAGCTGTTTTTT.

V usage is TRBV5-8 and J usage is TRBJ2-7, with 9 bases lining up with TRBD1. CDR3 length: 14 amino acids. The J segment lost 1 base and the V segment lost 4 bases, leaving 3 bases of the junction unmatched. Looked up from germline, CDR1 is SGHTS and CDR2 is YDEGEE. This CDR3 reads CASSRDRVSYEQYF. CDR3 nucleotide sequence: TGTGCCAGCAGCAGGGACAGGGTTTCCTACGAGCAGTACTTC.

V gene TRBV5-6 combines with J gene TRBJ2-7; the match to TRBD2 covers 8 bases. The CDR3 is made up of 15 amino acids. CDR1 is SGHDT, CDR2 YYEEEE, per germline. The ends lost 5 bases at V and 1 base at J; junction bases unmatched: 8. Here the CDR3 DNA reads TGTGCCAGCAGGCAAACCTTAGCGGGATCCTACGAGCAGTACTTC. This translates into CASRQTLAGSYEQYF.